These T cell receptor beta chains were read from a single sample in a study of CXCR3-negative and CXCR3-positive naive CD8 T cells. Using the 5' RACE reads, TCRdb records one entry per CDR3 protein without DNA. This listing includes some 130,000 distinct CDR3 sequences. Sequencing was performed on naive CXCR3- CD8+ T cells from blood. Receptor source: a human donor in good health. Some clones in this sample may be carry-over from other donors' samples. CDR3s include the opening cysteine and the closing phenylalanine or tryptophan. Each record gives: J gene, V gene, CDR3 protein.

j_gene: TRBJ2-7
v_gene: TRBV9
CDR3aa: CASSGTGDPNAEQYF

j_gene: TRBJ2-2
v_gene: TRBV28
CDR3aa: CAGTFGSITNTGELFF

j_gene: TRBJ2-7
v_gene: TRBV7-8
CDR3aa: CASSAKGRDGSYEQYF

j_gene: TRBJ2-1
v_gene: TRBV5-1
CDR3aa: CASSSLGLAGPDEQFF

j_gene: TRBJ2-1
v_gene: TRBV29-1
CDR3aa: CSVERTSGNPYNEQFF

j_gene: TRBJ2-3
v_gene: TRBV7-8
CDR3aa: CASSSLSGAGEDTQYF

j_gene: TRBJ2-5
v_gene: TRBV20-1
CDR3aa: CSARIEGLEVTQYF

j_gene: TRBJ1-6
v_gene: TRBV12-3/TRBV12-4
CDR3aa: CASSLTPPRGSSPLHF

j_gene: TRBJ2-1
v_gene: TRBV7-9
CDR3aa: CASSTDRESSYNEQFF

j_gene: TRBJ1-1
v_gene: TRBV7-9
CDR3aa: CASSRGPNTEAFF

j_gene: TRBJ2-7
v_gene: TRBV29-1
CDR3aa: CSVEEDRPSSYEQYF

j_gene: TRBJ1-2
v_gene: TRBV7-2
CDR3aa: CASSPIYRDRGYGYTF

j_gene: TRBJ1-6
v_gene: TRBV13
CDR3aa: CASSFWADFNSPLHF

j_gene: TRBJ1-6
v_gene: TRBV28
CDR3aa: CASSLSSERANSPLHF

j_gene: TRBJ2-7
v_gene: TRBV29-1
CDR3aa: CSVEGQGAYERYF

j_gene: TRBJ2-7
v_gene: TRBV30
CDR3aa: CAWRTATTTTYEQYF

j_gene: TRBJ2-1
v_gene: TRBV29-1
CDR3aa: CSVEAPQAGPYNEQFF

j_gene: TRBJ2-7
v_gene: TRBV7-8
CDR3aa: CASSLWVRTSGGGTYEQYF

j_gene: TRBJ2-3
v_gene: TRBV12-5
CDR3aa: CASGLALTSESTDTQYF

j_gene: TRBJ1-1
v_gene: TRBV29-1
CDR3aa: CSVDEDWQGNTEAFF

j_gene: TRBJ2-7
v_gene: TRBV29-1
CDR3aa: CSVAPGEAGDLYEQYF

j_gene: TRBJ1-2
v_gene: TRBV29-1
CDR3aa: CSGPTGAGGYTF

j_gene: TRBJ2-1
v_gene: TRBV11-2
CDR3aa: CASSSPAGAYNEQFF

j_gene: TRBJ1-1
v_gene: TRBV5-4
CDR3aa: CASSRDTSNTEAFF

j_gene: TRBJ2-7
v_gene: TRBV29-1
CDR3aa: CSVLSDPSYEQYF

j_gene: TRBJ2-1
v_gene: TRBV5-1
CDR3aa: CASSETTGTGPYNEQFF

j_gene: TRBJ2-2
v_gene: TRBV9
CDR3aa: CASSVALAGGTGELFF

j_gene: TRBJ2-1
v_gene: TRBV10-1
CDR3aa: CASSESSGLNEQFF

j_gene: TRBJ1-2
v_gene: TRBV9
CDR3aa: CASSGPGGVFGYTF

j_gene: TRBJ2-7
v_gene: TRBV7-6
CDR3aa: CASSLLSGGSSYEQYF

j_gene: TRBJ2-5
v_gene: TRBV4-1
CDR3aa: CASSQDSYQETQYF

j_gene: TRBJ2-7
v_gene: TRBV11-2
CDR3aa: CASSLGPDSSYEQYF

j_gene: TRBJ2-7
v_gene: TRBV12-3/TRBV12-4
CDR3aa: CASSGTGSGPYEQYF

j_gene: TRBJ2-5
v_gene: TRBV7-9
CDR3aa: CASRPQGETQYF

j_gene: TRBJ1-1
v_gene: TRBV2
CDR3aa: CASSLRRTEAFF

j_gene: TRBJ2-5
v_gene: TRBV12-3/TRBV12-4
CDR3aa: CASSFVGGQETQYF

j_gene: TRBJ1-1
v_gene: TRBV7-3
CDR3aa: CASSTTGNTEAFF

j_gene: TRBJ2-7
v_gene: TRBV5-1
CDR3aa: CASSLDWSYEQYF